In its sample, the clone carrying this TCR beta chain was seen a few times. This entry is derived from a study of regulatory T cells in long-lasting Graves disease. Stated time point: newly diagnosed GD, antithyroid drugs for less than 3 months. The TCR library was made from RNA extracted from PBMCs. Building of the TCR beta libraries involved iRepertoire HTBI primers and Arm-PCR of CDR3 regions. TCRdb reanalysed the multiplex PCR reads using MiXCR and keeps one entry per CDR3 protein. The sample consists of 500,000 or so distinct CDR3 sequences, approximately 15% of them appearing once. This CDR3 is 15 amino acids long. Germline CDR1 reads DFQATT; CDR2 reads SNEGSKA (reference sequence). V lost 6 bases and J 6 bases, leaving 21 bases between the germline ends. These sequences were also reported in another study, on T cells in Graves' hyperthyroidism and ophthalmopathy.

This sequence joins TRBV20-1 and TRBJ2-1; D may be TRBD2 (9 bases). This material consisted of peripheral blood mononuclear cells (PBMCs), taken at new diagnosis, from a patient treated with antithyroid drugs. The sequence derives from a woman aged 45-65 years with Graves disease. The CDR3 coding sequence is TGCAGTGCCAGGGGGCGGGAGGGCCTCGGCAATGAGCAGTTCTTC. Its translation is CSARGREGLGNEQFF.